This entry features one T cell receptor beta chain sequence. Its target is unknown. This entry comes from a study of cytomegalovirus exposure and HLA in healthy donors. Study-wide background: Inside one of the first data releases sat 75 million to 100 million unique TCRs taken from HLA-typed donors. General study findings and limits: About 87% or about 30% of the time was how often most TCR beta V segments were productive, according to an earlier analysis. As a later analysis showed, several of the most significant clusters appeared to be linked to common viral pathogens. The authors confirmed in vitro that a few CMV-associated chains were specific for CMV antigens.

The primer mix had 60 Vbeta and 13 Jbeta primers. Produced via immunoSEQ multiplex PCR; TCRdb's table is partial and in-frame only. Of more than 80,000 clones in the sample, about 70% were seen once. This CDR3 is 13 amino acids long. V was pared by 0 bases and J by 7 bases, with 9 bases between. CDR1 and CDR2 from the germline V gene are MNHNS and SASEGT. The sequenced sample consisted of PBMCs. The sequence derives from a human donor in good health. This chain connects TRBV6-1 to TRBJ1-1, with D perhaps matching TRBD1 (6 bases). The CDR3 spells CASSEAIQGEAFF. The CDR3 DNA reads as TGTGCCAGCAGTGAAGCCATACAGGGTGAAGCTTTCTTT.